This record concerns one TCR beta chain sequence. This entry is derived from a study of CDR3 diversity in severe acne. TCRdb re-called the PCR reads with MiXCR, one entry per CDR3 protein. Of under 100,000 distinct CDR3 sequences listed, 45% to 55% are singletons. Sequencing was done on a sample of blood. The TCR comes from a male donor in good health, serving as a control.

CDR3 sequence reads: CSAGDRGYSYEQYF. In nucleotides, the CDR3 is TGCAGTGCTGGGGACAGGGGTTATTCCTACGAGCAGTACTTC. The chain carries TRBV20-1 and TRBJ2-7, with 10 bases fitting TRBD1. CDR3 length: 14 amino acids. The V segment lost 5 bases and the J segment 1 base; nucleotides outside the gene matches: 5. Germline V gene sequence: CDR1 DFQATT, CDR2 SNEGSKA (reference sequence).